This entry features one TCR beta chain sequence. The data were taken from a study of blood T cell repertoires in COVID-19. Study information: The United States, Italy and Spain provided the acute and convalescent COVID-19 samples. T cells, B-cell-depleted T cells, or PBMCs supplied cDNA or gDNA.

Authors' data handling: Amplification from reference gene primers served as the basis for estimated nucleated cell counts. The protocol was immunoSEQ multiplex PCR, while the TCRdb copy is restricted to in-frame clones and leaves out a portion. Clonal size and the V and J genes are those of that table, whereas D and trimming came from the DNA. The profile shows about 190,000 clones, 70% to 90% of them singletons. V shed 0 bases and J shed 2 bases, with 9 bases lying between them. This CDR3 region has 15 residues. The germline gives CDR1 SGHRS, CDR2 YFSETQ. The sequenced sample was peripheral blood. The source of this sequence is a woman in her thirties or forties who had recovered from COVID-19. V gene TRBV5-1 combines with J gene TRBJ2-1; the D gene is possibly TRBD1 (6 bases). CDR3 residues: CASSLGQVPYNEQFF. DNA of the CDR3: TGCGCCAGCAGCTTGGGACAGGTTCCCTACAATGAGCAGTTCTTC. Supplemented by reference TRBV5-1 and TRBJ2-1, the full variable domain reads KAGVTQTPRYLIKTRGQQVTLSCSPISGHRSVSWYQQTPGQGLQFLFEYFSETQRNKGNFPGRFSGRQFSNSRSEMNVSTLELGDSALYLCASSLGQVPYNEQFFGPGTRLTVL.